This passage covers 21 T cell receptor beta chains from one sample sequenced in a study of T cells in Graves' hyperthyroidism and ophthalmopathy. From RNA transcripts, TCR beta CDR3 regions were amplified. TCR CDR3 regions were first amplified by RT-PCR with HTBI primers. TCRdb passed the multiplex PCR reads through MiXCR, listing each CDR3 protein once. This table has roughly 840,000 distinct CDR3 sequences, roughly 40% appearing once. The sequenced material came from blood. The receptors come from a man aged 18 to 35 with Graves' hyperthyroidism.

This clonotype was detected a few times. The rearrangement uses TRBV20-1 and TRBJ1-4; D uncertain. V was cut by 3 bases and J by 8 bases, with 16 bases left in between. In germline, CDR1 is DFQATT, CDR2 SNEGSKA (reference sequence). The CDR3 totals 14 residues. The CDR3 spells CSASFNGGSEKLFF. For the CDR3, the DNA is TGCAGTGCTAGTTTCAACGGCGGATCAGAAAAACTGTTTTTT.

Of note for this clonotype: One junction end does not reproduce the germline sequence, and a read error may be involved. The rearrangement joins TRBV20-1 to TRBJ1-3; possibly TRBD1 for D (6 bases). This CDR3 comprises 15 residues. Germline values: CDR1 DFQATT, CDR2 SNEGSKA (reference sequence). The CDR3: CSAGGQGSRGNTVYF. The CDR3 DNA follows: TGCAGTGCTGGAGGTCAGGGGTCGAGGGGAAACACCGTATATTTT.

V is TRBV7-2 and J is TRBJ2-7, with 7 bases lining up with TRBD1. CDR3 length: 16 amino acids. CDR1 and CDR2 from the germline V gene are SGHTA and FQGNSA. V lost 5 bases, J lost 4 bases, and 14 bases stayed unmatched. Here the CDR3 DNA reads TGTGCCAGCAGCGTTACCAGGACAGGAGCAGAATACGAGCAGTACTTC. Its protein is CASSVTRTGAEYEQYF. The variable domain in full, completed from reference TRBV7-2 and TRBJ2-7, reads GAGVSQSPSNKVTEKGKDVELRCDPISGHTALYWYRQSLGQGLEFLIYFQGNSAPDKSGLPSDRFSAERTGGSVSTLTIQRTQQEDSAVYLCASSVTRTGAEYEQYFGPGTRLTVT.

The chain recombines TRBV5-6 with TRBJ1-4, with TRBD1 matching over 9 bases. Germline V gene data show CDR1 as SGHDT and CDR2 as YYEEEE. This CDR3 has 14 amino acids. Trimming removed 4 bases from V and 5 bases from J; junction bases left unmatched: 3. CDR3 residues: CASSVDRGNEKLFF. In DNA form, the CDR3 reads TGTGCCAGCAGCGTAGACAGGGGGAATGAAAAACTGTTTTTT.

This rearrangement joins TRBV29-1 to TRBJ2-7; D ambiguous. The CDR3 contains 8 residues. V was shortened by 7 bases and J by 6 bases, with 4 bases between the two germline ends. Germline V CDR1 and CDR2: SQVTM, ANQGSEA. Written as DNA, the CDR3 is TGCAGCGGGGGCGAGCAGTACTTC. It encodes CSGGEQYF.

Notes on this clonotype: The junction departs from the called germline gene at one end, perhaps through a read error. The chain employs TRBV10-1 and TRBJ1-5; 11 bases are a match to TRBD1. Germline-derived CDR1 and CDR2 are WNHNN and SYGVQD (reference sequence). The CDR3 extends over 16 amino acids. For the CDR3, the DNA is TGTGCCAGCAGGACAGGGGGCCTAACAAGCAATCAGCCCCAGCATTTT. Its translation: CASRTGGLTSNQPQHF.

V gene TRBV24-1 combines with J gene TRBJ2-2, with TRBD1 identical over 12 bases. The V segment lost 4 bases and the J segment 3 bases; nucleotides outside the gene matches: 8. The CDR3 totals 18 residues. Germline assignment: CDR1 KGHDR and CDR2 SFDVKD. CDR3 loop: CATSDPVGTGGDTGELFF. The CDR3 DNA sequence: TGTGCCACCAGTGACCCTGTGGGGACAGGGGGCGACACCGGGGAGCTGTTTTTT.

This clonotype came up a few times. The V gene is TRBV12-5, the J gene TRBJ2-7; D is unresolved. Germline CDR1 LGHNT, CDR2 FRNRAP. The CDR3 length is 11 residues. Trimming cost V 1 base and J 6 bases, with 4 bases left between them. The CDR3 DNA sequence: TGTGCTAGTGGTTTGGCGAGCGAGCAGTACTTC. Its protein is CASGLASEQYF.

A few counts support this clonotype. The rearrangement links TRBV7-9 to TRBJ1-5, with D unclear. CDR3 length equals 21 residues. In germline, CDR1 is SEHNR, CDR2 FQNEAQ (reference sequence). V lost 4 bases and J lost 0, with 28 bases in between. The CDR3 sequence is CASSSRPLEDRRLYSNQPQHF. DNA for the CDR3: TGTGCCAGCAGCTCGCGACCGTTAGAGGATCGTAGGCTCTATAGCAATCAGCCCCAGCATTTT.

To note about this clonotype: One junction end disagrees with the germline gene, perhaps due to a read error. The chain recombines TRBV6-1 with TRBJ1-1; D unresolved. This CDR3 region has 11 residues. Looked up from germline, CDR1 is MNHNS and CDR2 is SASEGT. The CDR3 nucleotides read TGTGCCAGCGCACTGAACACTGAAGTTTTCTTT. The encoded protein is CASALNTEVFF.

This clonotype was detected many times. This rearrangement joins TRBV7-8 to TRBJ2-7; possibly TRBD2 for D (5 bases). Deletions cut 4 bases from V and 3 bases from J, with 13 bases between. Germline lookup yields CDR1 SGHVS and CDR2 FQNEAQ. The CDR3 is 14 residues long. The CDR3 here is CASSSADGHYEQYF. CDR3 coding DNA: TGTGCCAGCAGCTCAGCGGACGGTCACTACGAGCAGTACTTC.

The chain combines TRBV4-1 with TRBJ1-1; no definite D call. V was cut by 6 bases and J by 0 bases, with 11 bases left in between. CDR1 and CDR2 from the germline V gene are MGHRA and YSYEKL. The CDR3 consists of 14 residues. CDR3 protein: CASRLRHMNTEAFF. DNA of the CDR3: TGCGCCAGCAGATTAAGACACATGAACACTGAAGCTTTCTTT.

Remarks on this clonotype: This may arise from a read error, as a much more abundant clone is one base away. The V and J genes are TRBV19 and TRBJ1-2, with a tentative D call TRBD1 (5 bases). The germline CDR1 and CDR2 sequences are LNHDA and SQIVND (reference sequence). The CDR3 contains 11 residues. As DNA, the CDR3 is TGTGCCGGTAGCGGCGGGGGAGGCTACACCTTC. Translating it yields CAGSGGGGYTF.

The chain uses TRBV10-3 and TRBJ1-3, with D possibly TRBD1 on 6 matching bases. V gave up 6 bases and J gave up 2 bases, with 8 bases separating them. In germline, CDR1 is ENHRY, CDR2 SYGVKD. This CDR3 is built from 13 residues. This CDR3 is CAIRQGTGNTIYF. The CDR3 bases are TGTGCCATCAGACAGGGAACTGGAAACACCATATATTTT.

This clonotype has a count of ten or more. This sequence joins TRBV20-1 and TRBJ2-5, with D perhaps matching TRBD2 (5 bases). The CDR3 totals 13 residues. V lost 5 bases and J 1 base, leaving 11 bases between the germline ends. CDR1 is DFQATT and CDR2 is SNEGSKA in the germline V gene (reference sequence). The CDR3 sequence: CSAGGLFQETQYF. CDR3 sequence (DNA): TGCAGTGCTGGCGGACTGTTCCAAGAGACCCAGTACTTC.

This chain connects TRBV9 to TRBJ1-1; 9 nucleotides agree with TRBD1. The V gene end was trimmed by 4 bases and the J gene end by 4 bases; junction bases not matched to a gene: 8. The germline V gene has CDR1 SGDLS and CDR2 YYNGEE. The CDR3 is 15 amino acids. The CDR3 loop reads CASSPETGGTTEAFF. In nucleotides, the CDR3 is TGTGCCAGCAGCCCCGAGACAGGGGGGACCACTGAAGCTTTCTTT.

V gene TRBV5-1 combines with J gene TRBJ1-6; a weak D match, TRBD1 (6 bases). Trimming pared 3 bases from V and 9 bases from J, leaving 13 bases between. The CDR3 runs 14 residues. In germline, CDR1 is SGHRS, CDR2 YFSETQ. This CDR3 reads CASSWGQEPSPLHF. CDR3 DNA sequence: TGCGCCAGCAGCTGGGGACAAGAGCCTTCACCCCTCCACTTT.

This clonotype was seen many times. The CDR3 nucleotides are TGCGCCAGCAGCTTGCAGGTGAACACCGGGGAGCTGTTTTTT. Translating it yields CASSLQVNTGELFF. V and J are TRBV5-1 and TRBJ2-2, with D unclear. Looked up from germline, CDR1 is SGHRS and CDR2 is YFSETQ. V was pared by 1 base and J by 1 base, with 5 bases between. The CDR3 is 14 residues long.

This chain connects TRBV20-1 to TRBJ2-7, with a possible D match to TRBD2 (7 bases). Trimming stripped 3 bases from V and 6 bases from J, with 24 bases between. The CDR3 runs 16 residues. Germline CDR1 and CDR2: DFQATT and SNEGSKA (reference sequence). In DNA form, the CDR3 reads TGCAGTGCTAGCCGGGACTACCAGAGGGGGGGGTCCGAGCAGTACTTC. Translation gives CSASRDYQRGGSEQYF.

This chain uses TRBV2 with TRBJ2-2, with TRBD2 matching over 9 bases. The CDR3 length is 14 residues. Looked up from germline, CDR1 is SNHLY and CDR2 is FYNNEI. After removal of 2 bases from V and 5 bases from J, the junction contained 0 bases not matched to a gene. This CDR3 reads CASSELAGTGELFF. CDR3 coding DNA: TGTGCCAGCAGTGAACTAGCGGGAACCGGGGAGCTGTTTTTT. Variable domain in full (rest from reference TRBV2 and TRBJ2-2): EPEVTQTPSHQVTQMGQEVILRCVPISNHLYFYWYRQILGQKVEFLVSFYNNEISEKSEIFDDQFSVERPDGSNFTLKIRSTKLEDSAMYFCASSELAGTGELFFGEGSRLTVL.

This chain uses TRBV10-3 with TRBJ2-7; D tentatively fits TRBD1 or TRBD2 (5 bases each). The CDR3 is 15 residues long. The ends were cut back, 0 bases at V and 3 bases at J, with 12 bases in the middle. Germline loops: CDR1 ENHRY, CDR2 SYGVKD. CDR3 coding DNA: TGTGCCATCAGTGAGTCGGGGACCATCCTCTACGAGCAGTACTTC. Translated, it gives CAISESGTILYEQYF.